The rows below give T cell receptor beta chains drawn from one sample of a study of naive and memory T cell subsets. TCRdb called the UMI-ligation and nested PCR reads again in MiXCR, with one record for every CDR3 protein. The table records 15,000 to 20,000 distinct CDR3 sequences, 8% to 10% of them present only once. The specimen comprised skin, sampled from a tuberculin skin test site. Every receptor here comes from an adult in good health. The CDR3 runs from the conserved cysteine through the conserved F or W. A D gene is named only where the DNA matches it firmly. Not all rows give a size; the values are once, few, many and, for expanded clones, a class.

abundance: few
j_gene: TRBJ2-2
d_gene: TRBD2
v_gene: TRBV30
CDR3aa: CAWSVRTSGTGELFF
CDR3nt: TGTGCCTGGAGTGTACGGACTAGCGGCACCGGGGAGCTGTTTTTT

abundance: once
j_gene: TRBJ2-5
d_gene: TRBD2
v_gene: TRBV6-2/TRBV6-3
CDR3aa: CASKQGLAGYQESQYF
CDR3nt: TGTGCCAGCAAGCAAGGACTAGCGGGGTACCAAGAGTCCCAGTACTTC

abundance: many
j_gene: TRBJ2-7
d_gene: .
v_gene: TRBV18
CDR3aa: CASSSRGTSYEQYF
CDR3nt: TGTGCCAGCTCCTCAAGAGGGACGTCCTACGAGCAGTACTTC

abundance: many
j_gene: TRBJ2-7
d_gene: .
v_gene: TRBV7-3
CDR3aa: CASSRESYEQYF
CDR3nt: TGTGCCAGCTCCAGGGAATCCTACGAGCAGTACTTC

abundance: few
j_gene: TRBJ2-5
d_gene: .
v_gene: TRBV6-2/TRBV6-3
CDR3aa: CASSFNPGVKGTQYF
CDR3nt: TGTGCCAGCAGTTTTAATCCGGGGGTTAAAGGGACCCAGTACTTC

abundance: many
j_gene: TRBJ2-7
d_gene: .
v_gene: TRBV5-4
CDR3aa: CASSLEGGHYEQYF
CDR3nt: TGTGCCAGCAGCTTGGAGGGCGGTCACTACGAGCAGTACTTC

abundance: many
j_gene: TRBJ2-5
d_gene: .
v_gene: TRBV7-2
CDR3aa: CASSHPQETQYF
CDR3nt: TGTGCCAGCAGCCACCCTCAAGAGACCCAGTACTTC

abundance: many
j_gene: TRBJ2-7
d_gene: TRBD2
v_gene: TRBV9
CDR3aa: CASSARLAGKYEQYF
CDR3nt: TGTGCCAGCAGCGCCAGACTAGCGGGCAAGTACGAGCAGTACTTC

abundance: few
j_gene: TRBJ2-4
d_gene: .
v_gene: TRBV7-2
CDR3aa: CASSLSGVLAKNIQYF
CDR3nt: TGTGCCAGCAGCTTATCCGGGGTCTTAGCCAAAAACATTCAGTACTTC

abundance: many
j_gene: TRBJ2-7
d_gene: TRBD1
v_gene: TRBV5-1
CDR3aa: CASSLEGQGDEQYF
CDR3nt: TGCGCCAGCAGCTTGGAAGGACAGGGGGACGAGCAGTACTTC

abundance: few
j_gene: TRBJ2-7
d_gene: .
v_gene: TRBV7-9
CDR3aa: CASSLGAGKSYEQYF
CDR3nt: TGTGCCAGCAGCTTAGGGGCCGGGAAATCCTACGAGCAGTACTTC

abundance: many
j_gene: TRBJ2-1
d_gene: TRBD2
v_gene: TRBV19
CDR3aa: CASSTSSGAINEQFF
CDR3nt: TGTGCCAGTAGTACGTCTAGCGGAGCTATCAATGAGCAGTTCTTC

abundance: few
j_gene: TRBJ2-3
d_gene: .
v_gene: TRBV6-1
CDR3aa: CASTEGARCRDTQYF
CDR3nt: TGTGCCAGCACGGAGGGGGCCAGGTGTAGAGATACGCAGTATTTT

abundance: many
j_gene: TRBJ1-5
d_gene: .
v_gene: TRBV2
CDR3aa: CASSRLNSNQPQHF
CDR3nt: TGTGCCAGCTCCCGACTGAATAGCAATCAGCCCCAGCATTTT

abundance: .
j_gene: TRBJ2-6
d_gene: .
v_gene: TRBV5-1
CDR3aa: CASSNTGANVLTF
CDR3nt: TGCGCCAGCAGTAATACTGGGGCCAACGTCCTGACTTTC

abundance: medium-sized
j_gene: TRBJ2-3
d_gene: TRBD2
v_gene: TRBV20-1
CDR3aa: CSASDAGGIDTQYF
CDR3nt: TGCAGTGCTAGTGATGCGGGGGGGATAGATACGCAGTATTTT

abundance: .
j_gene: TRBJ1-1
d_gene: .
v_gene: TRBV5-1
CDR3aa: CASRRRAGVNTEAFF
CDR3nt: TGCGCCAGCCGACGACGGGCGGGGGTGAACACTGAAGCTTTCTTT

abundance: few
j_gene: TRBJ1-5
d_gene: .
v_gene: TRBV27
CDR3aa: CASSFQGANQPQHF
CDR3nt: TGTGCCAGCAGTTTTCAGGGAGCGAATCAGCCCCAGCATTTT

abundance: many
j_gene: TRBJ2-1
d_gene: .
v_gene: TRBV7-2
CDR3aa: CASSLGLQGGNEQFF
CDR3nt: TGTGCCAGCAGCTTAGGGTTACAGGGCGGCAATGAGCAGTTCTTC

abundance: few
j_gene: TRBJ2-1
d_gene: .
v_gene: TRBV29-1
CDR3aa: CSVDVTRGTLRYNEQFF
CDR3nt: TGCAGCGTTGACGTAACCCGCGGGACCCTGAGGTACAATGAGCAGTTCTTC

abundance: medium-sized
j_gene: TRBJ2-1
d_gene: TRBD2
v_gene: TRBV20-1
CDR3aa: CSAASGSSYNEQFF
CDR3nt: TGCAGTGCTGCTAGCGGGAGCTCCTACAATGAGCAGTTCTTC

abundance: many
j_gene: TRBJ2-2
d_gene: .
v_gene: TRBV29-1
CDR3aa: CSVEPGSNTGELFF
CDR3nt: TGCAGCGTTGAGCCAGGATCGAACACCGGGGAGCTGTTTTTT

abundance: .
j_gene: TRBJ2-4
d_gene: .
v_gene: TRBV19
CDR3aa: CASSKNRDTNIQYF
CDR3nt: TGTGCCAGTAGTAAAAACCGGGACACCAACATTCAGTACTTC

abundance: many
j_gene: TRBJ2-3
d_gene: .
v_gene: TRBV7-2
CDR3aa: CASSLGLALGDTQYF
CDR3nt: TGTGCCAGCAGCTTAGGGCTAGCCTTGGGGGATACGCAGTATTTT

abundance: .
j_gene: TRBJ2-3
d_gene: TRBD2
v_gene: TRBV24-1
CDR3aa: CATRASGSTDTQYF
CDR3nt: TGTGCCACCAGGGCTAGCGGGAGTACCGATACGCAGTATTTT

abundance: many
j_gene: TRBJ1-4
d_gene: .
v_gene: TRBV28
CDR3aa: CASSPPGSATNEKLFF
CDR3nt: TGTGCCAGCAGTCCCCCCGGGAGCGCAACTAATGAAAAACTGTTTTTT

abundance: .
j_gene: TRBJ1-2
d_gene: .
v_gene: TRBV6-5
CDR3aa: CASTSVEAGGYGYTF
CDR3nt: TGTGCCAGCACCTCCGTCGAGGCCGGGGGCTATGGCTACACCTTC

abundance: many
j_gene: TRBJ1-2
d_gene: .
v_gene: TRBV20-1
CDR3aa: CSARDGGYGYTF
CDR3nt: TGCAGTGCTAGAGATGGGGGTTATGGCTACACCTTC

abundance: medium-sized
j_gene: TRBJ2-1
d_gene: TRBD2
v_gene: TRBV4-1
CDR3aa: CASSPNLFGLAGPGSEQFF
CDR3nt: TGCGCCAGCAGCCCAAACCTATTCGGACTAGCGGGACCTGGGAGTGAGCAGTTCTTC

abundance: many
j_gene: TRBJ1-5
d_gene: .
v_gene: TRBV10-2
CDR3aa: CASSEVGGNQPQHF
CDR3nt: TGCGCCAGCAGTGAGGTGGGCGGGAATCAGCCCCAGCATTTT

abundance: .
j_gene: TRBJ2-1
d_gene: TRBD1
v_gene: TRBV3-1
CDR3aa: CASSPVPGQGVGYNEQFF
CDR3nt: TGTGCCAGCAGCCCAGTCCCGGGACAGGGGGTTGGATACAATGAGCAGTTCTTC

abundance: few
j_gene: TRBJ1-5
d_gene: .
v_gene: TRBV5-5
CDR3aa: CASSLVSGEQPQHF
CDR3nt: TGTGCCAGCAGCTTGGTGTCAGGGGAGCAGCCCCAGCATTTT

abundance: .
j_gene: TRBJ1-6
d_gene: TRBD1
v_gene: TRBV6-5
CDR3aa: CASSFRLGTDDNSPLHF
CDR3nt: TGTGCCAGCAGCTTCCGCCTCGGGACAGACGATAATTCACCCCTCCACTTT

abundance: many
j_gene: TRBJ1-1
d_gene: .
v_gene: TRBV11-2
CDR3aa: CASSPFNTEAFF
CDR3nt: TGTGCCAGCAGCCCTTTCAACACTGAAGCTTTCTTT

abundance: .
j_gene: TRBJ2-7
d_gene: TRBD1
v_gene: TRBV13
CDR3aa: CASSSTTLPGTAYEQYF
CDR3nt: TGTGCCAGCAGCTCTACGACTCTCCCCGGGACAGCCTACGAGCAGTACTTC

abundance: .
j_gene: TRBJ2-5
d_gene: .
v_gene: TRBV27
CDR3aa: CASSPEGGRKTQYF
CDR3nt: TGTGCCAGCAGTCCGGAGGGGGGGCGGAAGACCCAGTACTTC

abundance: many
j_gene: TRBJ2-3
d_gene: TRBD2
v_gene: TRBV6-5
CDR3aa: CASSEGLALTDTQYF
CDR3nt: TGTGCCAGCAGTGAGGGACTAGCGCTAACAGATACGCAGTATTTT

abundance: many
j_gene: TRBJ1-1
d_gene: .
v_gene: TRBV28
CDR3aa: CASSIGGSHTEAFF
CDR3nt: TGTGCCAGCAGCATCGGAGGGAGTCACACTGAAGCTTTCTTT

abundance: many
j_gene: TRBJ2-1
d_gene: TRBD2
v_gene: TRBV10-1
CDR3aa: CASSENSGGALNEQFF
CDR3nt: TGCGCCAGCAGTGAGAATAGCGGGGGGGCGTTAAATGAGCAGTTCTTC

abundance: many
j_gene: TRBJ1-4
d_gene: TRBD1
v_gene: TRBV28
CDR3aa: CASRTGTGRSEKLFF
CDR3nt: TGTGCCAGCAGGACCGGGACAGGGAGGAGTGAAAAACTGTTTTTT

abundance: .
j_gene: TRBJ1-2
d_gene: TRBD1
v_gene: TRBV4-1
CDR3aa: CASSPDRRYYGYTF
CDR3nt: TGCGCCAGCAGCCCGGACAGGAGATACTATGGCTACACCTTC

abundance: .
j_gene: TRBJ2-6
d_gene: .
v_gene: TRBV7-9
CDR3aa: CASSPKHRLISGANVLTF
CDR3nt: TGTGCCAGCAGCCCTAAGCACAGGCTAATCTCTGGGGCCAACGTCCTGACTTTC

abundance: many
j_gene: TRBJ2-1
d_gene: TRBD2
v_gene: TRBV6-5
CDR3aa: CASSHGGYNEQFF
CDR3nt: TGTGCCAGCAGCCACGGGGGGTACAATGAGCAGTTCTTC

abundance: medium-sized
j_gene: TRBJ1-1
d_gene: .
v_gene: TRBV18
CDR3aa: CASSPRPRQNTEAFF
CDR3nt: TGTGCCAGCTCACCCCGACCGAGGCAGAACACTGAAGCTTTCTTT

abundance: .
j_gene: TRBJ2-7
d_gene: .
v_gene: TRBV2
CDR3aa: CASRDSSYEQYF
CDR3nt: TGTGCCAGCAGGGACAGCTCCTACGAGCAGTACTTC

abundance: many
j_gene: TRBJ2-4
d_gene: TRBD1
v_gene: TRBV12-3/TRBV12-4
CDR3aa: CASSLIGTGKNIQYF
CDR3nt: TGTGCCAGCAGTTTAATCGGGACAGGAAAAAACATTCAGTACTTC

abundance: .
j_gene: TRBJ1-4
d_gene: .
v_gene: TRBV14
CDR3aa: CASSIRSNEKLFF
CDR3nt: TGTGCCAGCAGCATAAGATCTAATGAAAAACTGTTTTTT

abundance: many
j_gene: TRBJ2-2
d_gene: .
v_gene: TRBV29-1
CDR3aa: CSVDGQPNTGELFF
CDR3nt: TGCAGCGTTGATGGACAGCCGAACACCGGGGAGCTGTTTTTT

abundance: .
j_gene: TRBJ2-3
d_gene: .
v_gene: TRBV15
CDR3aa: CATSRVRGGDTQYF
CDR3nt: TGTGCCACCAGCAGAGTCCGTGGGGGAGATACGCAGTATTTT

abundance: few
j_gene: TRBJ1-2
d_gene: TRBD1
v_gene: TRBV6-5
CDR3aa: CASRRTGGVANYGYTF
CDR3nt: TGTGCCAGCAGGAGGACAGGGGGCGTAGCTAACTATGGCTACACCTTC

abundance: many
j_gene: TRBJ2-1
d_gene: TRBD1
v_gene: TRBV7-6
CDR3aa: CASSPPGGDGNEQFF
CDR3nt: TGTGCCAGCAGCCCCCCAGGGGGCGATGGCAATGAGCAGTTCTTC

abundance: medium-sized
j_gene: TRBJ1-5
d_gene: .
v_gene: TRBV18
CDR3aa: CASSPSNRYSNQPQHF
CDR3nt: TGTGCCAGCTCACCCTCAAACCGCTATAGCAATCAGCCCCAGCATTTT

abundance: medium-sized
j_gene: TRBJ2-7
d_gene: .
v_gene: TRBV10-1
CDR3aa: CASQTGTGRSEQYF
CDR3nt: TGCGCCAGCCAAACCGGGACTGGACGCAGCGAGCAGTACTTC

abundance: few
j_gene: TRBJ1-2
d_gene: TRBD1
v_gene: TRBV28
CDR3aa: CANRGSSGYTF
CDR3nt: TGTGCCAACAGGGGTTCTTCTGGCTACACCTTC

abundance: few
j_gene: TRBJ2-1
d_gene: TRBD1
v_gene: TRBV15
CDR3aa: CATSRDWDSSEFF
CDR3nt: TGTGCCACCAGCAGAGACTGGGACAGTTCAGAATTTTTC